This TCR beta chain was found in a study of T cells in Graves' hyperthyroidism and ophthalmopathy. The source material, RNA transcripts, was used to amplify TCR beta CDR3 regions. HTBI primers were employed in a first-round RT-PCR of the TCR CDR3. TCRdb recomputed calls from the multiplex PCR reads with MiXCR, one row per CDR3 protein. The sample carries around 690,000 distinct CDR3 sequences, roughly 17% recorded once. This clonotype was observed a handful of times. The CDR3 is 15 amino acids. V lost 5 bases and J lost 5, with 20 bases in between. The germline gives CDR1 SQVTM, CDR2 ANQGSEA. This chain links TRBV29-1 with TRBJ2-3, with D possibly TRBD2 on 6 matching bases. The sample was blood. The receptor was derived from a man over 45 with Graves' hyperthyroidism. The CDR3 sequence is CSVPDPGGIEDTQYF. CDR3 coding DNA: TGCAGCGTTCCCGACCCGGGCGGGATTGAAGATACGCAGTATTTT.